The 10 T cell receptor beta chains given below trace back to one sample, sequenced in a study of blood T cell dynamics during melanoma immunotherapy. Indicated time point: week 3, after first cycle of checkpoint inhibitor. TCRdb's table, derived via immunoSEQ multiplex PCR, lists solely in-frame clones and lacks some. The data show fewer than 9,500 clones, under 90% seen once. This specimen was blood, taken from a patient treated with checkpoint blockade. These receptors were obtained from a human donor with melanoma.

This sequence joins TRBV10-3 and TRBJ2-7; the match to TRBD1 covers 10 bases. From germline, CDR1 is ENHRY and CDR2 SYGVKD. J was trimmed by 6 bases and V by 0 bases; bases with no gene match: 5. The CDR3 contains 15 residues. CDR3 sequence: CAISESGTGVGEQYF. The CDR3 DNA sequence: TGTGCCATCAGTGAGTCCGGGACAGGGGTCGGCGAGCAGTACTTC.

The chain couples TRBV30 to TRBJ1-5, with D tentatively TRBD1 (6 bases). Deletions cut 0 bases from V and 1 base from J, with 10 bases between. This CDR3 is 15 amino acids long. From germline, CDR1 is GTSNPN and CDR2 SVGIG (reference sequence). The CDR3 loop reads CAWSVGGGSNQPQHF. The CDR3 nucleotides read TGTGCCTGGAGTGTAGGGGGAGGGAGCAATCAGCCCCAGCATTTT.

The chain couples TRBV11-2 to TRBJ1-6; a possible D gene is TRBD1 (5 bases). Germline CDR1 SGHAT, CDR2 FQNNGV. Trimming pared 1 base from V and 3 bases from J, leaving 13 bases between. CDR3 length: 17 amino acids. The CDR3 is CASSLVSGNLYNSPLHF. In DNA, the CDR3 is TGTGCCAGCAGCTTAGTATCAGGGAATCTCTATAATTCACCCCTCCACTTT.

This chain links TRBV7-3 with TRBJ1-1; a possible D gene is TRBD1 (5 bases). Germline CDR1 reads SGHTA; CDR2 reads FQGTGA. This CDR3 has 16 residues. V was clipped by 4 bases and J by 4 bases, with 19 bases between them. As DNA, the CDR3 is TGTGCCAGCAGCTCCAAAGGGAGGGGTTTTATCACTGAAGCTTTCTTT. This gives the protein CASSSKGRGFITEAFF. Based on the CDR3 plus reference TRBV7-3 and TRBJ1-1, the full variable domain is GAGVSQTPSNKVTEKGKYVELRCDPISGHTALYWYRQSLGQGPEFLIYFQGTGAADDSGLPNDRFFAVRPEGSVSTLKIQRTERGDSAVYLCASSSKGRGFITEAFFGQGTRLTVV.

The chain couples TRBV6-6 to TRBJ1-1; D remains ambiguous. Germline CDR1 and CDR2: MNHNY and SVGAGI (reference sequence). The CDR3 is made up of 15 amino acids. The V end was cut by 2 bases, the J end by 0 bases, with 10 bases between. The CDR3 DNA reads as TGTGCCAGCAGTTACACGGACCGGTTGAACACTGAAGCTTTCTTT. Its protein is CASSYTDRLNTEAFF.

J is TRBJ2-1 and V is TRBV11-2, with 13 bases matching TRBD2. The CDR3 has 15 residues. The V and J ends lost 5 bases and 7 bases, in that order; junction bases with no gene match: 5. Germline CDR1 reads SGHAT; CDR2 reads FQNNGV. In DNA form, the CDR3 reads TGTGCCAGCAGCCCGGGACTAGCGGGGAGGAATGAGCAGTTCTTC. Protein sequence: CASSPGLAGRNEQFF.

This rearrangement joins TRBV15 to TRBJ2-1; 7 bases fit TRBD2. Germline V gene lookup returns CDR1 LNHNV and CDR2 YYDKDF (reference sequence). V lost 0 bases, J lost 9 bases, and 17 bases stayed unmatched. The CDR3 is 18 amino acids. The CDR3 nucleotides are TGTGCCACCAGCAGAGAACCTTGGACTGGCGGGAGTGGGGGTGAGCAGTTCTTC. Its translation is CATSREPWTGGSGGEQFF.

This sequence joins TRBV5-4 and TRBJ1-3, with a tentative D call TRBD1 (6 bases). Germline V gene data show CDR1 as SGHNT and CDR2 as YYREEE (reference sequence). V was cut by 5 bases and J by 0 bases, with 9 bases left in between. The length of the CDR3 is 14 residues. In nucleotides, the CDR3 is TGTGCCAGCAGTTCGGACAGCTCTGGAAACACCATATATTTT. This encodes CASSSDSSGNTIYF.

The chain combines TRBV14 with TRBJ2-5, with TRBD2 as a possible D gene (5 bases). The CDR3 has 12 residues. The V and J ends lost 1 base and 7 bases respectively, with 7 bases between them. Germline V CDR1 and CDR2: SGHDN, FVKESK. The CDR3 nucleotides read TGTGCCAGCAGCCAAGGAGGGTGGACCCAGTACTTC. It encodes CASSQGGWTQYF.

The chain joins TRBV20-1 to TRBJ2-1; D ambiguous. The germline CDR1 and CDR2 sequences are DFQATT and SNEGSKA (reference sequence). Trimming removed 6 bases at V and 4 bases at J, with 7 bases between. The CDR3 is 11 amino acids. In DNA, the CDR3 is TGCAGTGCCGACGATTACAATGAGCAGTTCTTC. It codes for CSADDYNEQFF.